These T cell receptor beta chains were read from a single sample in a study of cytomegalovirus exposure and HLA in healthy donors. Generated by immunoSEQ multiplex PCR, the TCRdb table keeps only in-frame clones and is missing some. The sample includes 210,000 or so clones, 80% to 90% of them seen just once. Sequencing was performed on PBMCs. The receptors were gathered from a girl aged 2 to 10 in good health and CMV-seronegative. Each CDR3 is given with its conserved first and last residue. A D gene is named only where the DNA matches it firmly. Rows give clone size only sometimes, using once, few, many, or a class for an expanded clone.

clone_size	j_call	v_call	d_call	cdr3_aa	cdr3_nt
.	TRBJ1-2	TRBV5-1	TRBD1	CASSSTGGLGYTF	TGCGCCAGCAGCTCCACAGGGGGCCTTGGCTACACCTTC
.	TRBJ2-3	TRBV11-2	TRBD2	CASSLLGLAGYF	TGTGCCAGCAGCTTATTAGGACTAGCGGGGTATTTT
.	TRBJ1-1	TRBV25-1	.	CASSSRRGFPEAFF	TGTGCCAGCAGTTCCCGAAGGGGTTTTCCTGAAGCTTTCTTT
.	TRBJ1-1	TRBV7-6	TRBD1	CASSSQGWKEAFF	TGTGCCAGCAGCTCACAGGGGTGGAAGGAGGCTTTCTTT
once	TRBJ1-5	TRBV21-1	.	CASSKGTGGYSNQPQHF	TGTGCCAGCAGCAAAGGGACAGGGGGCTATAGCAATCAGCCCCAGCATTTT
.	TRBJ2-3	TRBV30	.	CAWSPRTPSYGTQYF	TGTGCCTGGAGTCCACGTACTCCCTCGTATGGTACGCAGTATTTT
.	TRBJ1-5	TRBV5-8	.	CASRRGRDGSNQPQHF	TGTGCCAGCAGGAGGGGGAGGGATGGCAGCAATCAGCCCCAGCATTTT
.	TRBJ2-7	TRBV30	.	CAWSVGAVPAYEQYF	TGTGCCTGGAGTGTAGGGGCAGTCCCAGCGTACGAGCAGTACTTC
.	TRBJ2-7	TRBV12-5	TRBD1	CASGLALGQGSYEQYF	TGTGCTAGTGGTTTGGCCCTCGGACAGGGATCCTACGAGCAGTACTTC
.	TRBJ1-1	TRBV11-2	TRBD1	CASSARYSGQGEAFF	TGTGCCAGCAGCGCACGATACTCGGGACAGGGTGAAGCTTTCTTT
.	TRBJ1-2	TRBV5-4	TRBD1	CASSWTGGRGGYTF	TGTGCCAGCAGCTGGACAGGGGGCCGGGGAGGCTACACCTTC
.	TRBJ2-3	TRBV5-6	.	CASSLDFLDTDTQYF	TGTGCCAGCAGCTTGGACTTTCTCGACACAGATACGCAGTATTTT
.	TRBJ2-3	TRBV19	TRBD2	CASSIVAGGPTDTQYF	TGTGCCAGTAGTATTGTAGCGGGAGGGCCGACAGATACGCAGTATTTT
.	TRBJ2-1	TRBV29-1	.	CSVDRGKRYNEQFF	TGCAGCGTTGACAGGGGAAAGAGGTACAATGAGCAGTTCTTC
.	TRBJ1-2	TRBV6-7	.	CANHQGSDYGYTF	TGTGCCAACCATCAGGGCTCCGACTATGGCTACACCTTC
.	TRBJ2-7	TRBV19	TRBD1	CASSITFTDRGSSYEQYF	TGTGCCAGTAGTATAACCTTCACCGACAGGGGGAGCTCCTACGAGCAGTACTTC
.	TRBJ2-3	TRBV18	TRBD2	CASSREGLVVTDTQYF	TGTGCCAGCTCACGGGAGGGGCTGGTTGTCACAGATACGCAGTATTTT
.	TRBJ2-5	TRBV5-6	TRBD2	CASSFFYRTSGRTLETQYF	TGTGCCAGCAGCTTTTTTTACCGGACTAGCGGGAGAACGTTGGAGACCCAGTACTTC
.	TRBJ2-7	TRBV4-1	TRBD1	CASSQAFPGQGYEQYF	TGCGCCAGCAGCCAAGCCTTTCCGGGACAGGGCTACGAGCAGTACTTC
.	TRBJ2-7	TRBV6-6	TRBD2	CASSHLASGTYEQYF	TGTGCCAGCAGCCACCTGGCTAGCGGGACCTACGAGCAGTACTTC
.	TRBJ2-1	TRBV6-5	.	CASSYSGGRTHNEQFF	TGTGCCAGCAGTTACTCCGGTGGGAGGACGCACAATGAGCAGTTCTTC
.	TRBJ2-1	TRBV19	.	CASTPGDNEQFF	TGTGCCAGTACCCCCGGAGACAATGAGCAGTTCTTC
.	TRBJ1-5	TRBV2	.	CASSEKLRGSNQPQHF	TGTGCCAGCAGTGAGAAGCTCAGGGGTAGCAATCAGCCCCAGCATTTT
.	TRBJ2-1	TRBV4-1	.	CASSQDSGSNNEQFF	TGCGCCAGCAGCCAAGATTCGGGGAGTAACAATGAGCAGTTCTTC
.	TRBJ1-5	TRBV6-1	.	CASSGQGGNQPQHF	TGTGCCAGCAGTGGTCAGGGTGGCAATCAGCCCCAGCATTTT
.	TRBJ2-3	TRBV27	.	CASAGWTSTDTQYF	TGTGCCAGCGCGGGTTGGACTAGCACAGATACGCAGTATTTT
.	TRBJ2-5	TRBV10-3	TRBD2	CAISLTSGQETQYF	TGTGCCATCAGTCTTACTAGCGGGCAAGAGACCCAGTACTTC
.	TRBJ2-1	TRBV10-2	TRBD2	CASRSPGGRANEQFF	TGCGCCAGCAGGTCCCCTGGCGGGAGGGCAAATGAGCAGTTCTTC
.	TRBJ2-6	TRBV19	.	CASSIVYRVSGANVLTF	TGTGCCAGTAGTATAGTCTACAGAGTCTCTGGGGCCAACGTCCTGACTTTC
.	TRBJ2-7	TRBV5-6	TRBD2	CASSAGLAGGLYEQYF	TGTGCCAGCAGCGCCGGGCTAGCGGGGGGCTTGTACGAGCAGTACTTC
.	TRBJ1-3	TRBV5-4	.	CASSLFSSGNTIYF	TGTGCCAGCAGCTTGTTCTCCTCTGGAAACACCATATATTTT
.	TRBJ2-5	TRBV5-1	.	CASSFWSGSGETQYF	TGCGCCAGCAGCTTTTGGTCAGGGAGCGGGGAGACCCAGTACTTC
once	TRBJ1-6	TRBV30	.	CAWGTGGKSPLHF	TGTGCCTGGGGGACGGGGGGTAAATCACCCCTCCACTTT
.	TRBJ2-7	TRBV5-5	.	CASSPSSYEQYF	TGTGCCAGCAGCCCCTCCTCCTACGAGCAGTACTTC
.	TRBJ2-7	TRBV10-3	TRBD2	CAIRGGAGAGPSSYEQYF	TGTGCCATCAGAGGCGGAGCGGGAGCGGGGCCTAGCTCCTACGAGCAGTACTTC
.	TRBJ2-5	TRBV6-1	.	CATKWGGATQETQYF	TGTGCCACCAAATGGGGGGGGGCCACTCAAGAGACCCAGTACTTC
once	TRBJ1-4	TRBV2	.	CASSEPGLTNEKLFF	TGTGCCAGCAGTGAACCGGGACTCACTAATGAAAAACTGTTTTTT
once	TRBJ1-5	TRBV6-1	.	CASSEEGISNQPQHF	TGTGCCAGCAGTGAAGAGGGGATTAGCAATCAGCCCCAGCATTTT
.	TRBJ2-1	TRBV4-2	TRBD2	CASSPLAGGRTYDEQFF	TGTGCCAGCAGCCCCCTAGCGGGAGGGCGAACATACGATGAGCAGTTCTTC
.	TRBJ2-5	TRBV7-9	.	CASSISTGGTQYF	TGTGCCAGCAGCATTAGCACCGGGGGGACCCAGTACTTC
.	TRBJ1-1	TRBV18	TRBD1	CASSQLPGQGAEAFF	TGTGCCAGCTCGCAACTACCGGGACAGGGGGCTGAAGCTTTCTTT
few	TRBJ1-2	TRBV4-1	.	CASSQEAVPGRRAYGYTF	TGCGCCAGCAGCCAAGAGGCGGTGCCGGGACGGAGGGCCTATGGCTACACCTTC
.	TRBJ1-2	TRBV10-3	.	CAISEDRWGDGYTF	TGTGCCATCAGTGAGGACAGGTGGGGAGATGGCTACACCTTC
.	TRBJ1-5	TRBV6-1	.	CASREQGYSNQPQHF	TGTGCCAGCAGGGAACAGGGCTATAGCAATCAGCCCCAGCATTTT
.	TRBJ1-5	TRBV2	TRBD1	CASSRQGDQPQHF	TGTGCCAGCAGTCGACAGGGTGATCAGCCCCAGCATTTT
.	TRBJ2-1	TRBV6-5	TRBD2	CASSPGRGIYNEQFF	TGTGCCAGCAGCCCCGGGAGGGGAATATACAATGAGCAGTTCTTC
.	TRBJ1-6	TRBV9	TRBD1	CASSVGDRGNSPLHF	TGTGCCAGCAGCGTAGGGGACAGGGGAAATTCACCCCTCCACTTT
.	TRBJ2-3	TRBV5-1	TRBD2	CASSLGGLAGADTQYF	TGCGCCAGCAGCTTGGGGGGACTAGCGGGAGCGGATACGCAGTATTTT
.	TRBJ2-7	TRBV6-1	TRBD2	CASSEETSGSYEQYF	TGTGCCAGCAGTGAAGAGACTAGCGGTTCCTACGAGCAGTACTTC
.	TRBJ2-5	TRBV19	.	CASSTPGEETQYF	TGTGCCAGTAGTACCCCGGGAGAAGAGACCCAGTACTTC
once	TRBJ2-3	TRBV7-2	TRBD2	CASSLGLAGRTDTQYF	TGTGCCAGCAGCTTAGGCCTAGCGGGTCGCACAGATACGCAGTATTTT
.	TRBJ2-3	TRBV5-6	.	CASSLVASLDTQYF	TGTGCCAGCAGCTTGGTCGCTAGCTTGGATACGCAGTATTTT
.	TRBJ1-2	TRBV19	.	CASSISNYGYTF	TGTGCCAGTAGTATATCGAACTATGGCTACACCTTC
once	TRBJ2-7	TRBV27	.	CASSPSSYEQYF	TGTGCCAGCAGCCCGAGCTCCTACGAGCAGTACTTC
.	TRBJ2-2	TRBV5-1	TRBD1	CASSSDRGAGELFF	TGCGCCAGCAGCTCCGACAGGGGCGCCGGGGAGCTGTTTTTT
.	TRBJ2-1	TRBV30	TRBD1	CAWSAGQAVYNEQFF	TGTGCCTGGAGTGCTGGACAGGCCGTATACAATGAGCAGTTCTTC
.	TRBJ2-3	TRBV25-1	TRBD1	CASSEWGTGDTDTQYF	TGTGCCAGCAGTGAATGGGGGACAGGGGACACAGATACGCAGTATTTT
.	TRBJ1-1	TRBV6-6	.	CASSRVSNTEAFF	TGTGCCAGCAGTCGGGTCAGCAACACTGAAGCTTTCTTT
.	TRBJ2-1	TRBV10-2	TRBD2	CASSRTSGSSYNEQFF	TGCGCCAGCTCCAGGACTAGCGGGAGCTCCTACAATGAGCAGTTCTTC
.	TRBJ1-5	TRBV9	.	CASSGQGNQPQHF	TGTGCCAGCAGCGGACAGGGCAATCAGCCCCAGCATTTT